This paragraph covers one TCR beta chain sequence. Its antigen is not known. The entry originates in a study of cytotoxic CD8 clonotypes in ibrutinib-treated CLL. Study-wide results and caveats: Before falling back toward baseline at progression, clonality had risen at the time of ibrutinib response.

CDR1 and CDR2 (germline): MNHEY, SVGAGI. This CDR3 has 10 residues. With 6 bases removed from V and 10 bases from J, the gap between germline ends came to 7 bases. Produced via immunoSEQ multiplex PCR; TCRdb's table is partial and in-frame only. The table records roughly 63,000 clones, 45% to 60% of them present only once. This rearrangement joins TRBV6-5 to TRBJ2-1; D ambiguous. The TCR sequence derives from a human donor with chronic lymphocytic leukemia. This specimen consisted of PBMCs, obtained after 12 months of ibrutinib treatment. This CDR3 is CASSSWEQFF. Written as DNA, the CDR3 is TGTGCCAGCAGCTCATGGGAGCAGTTCTTC.